The 20 T cell receptor beta chains below come from one sample, sequenced in a study of cytomegalovirus exposure and HLA in healthy donors. PCR primers comprised 60 Vbeta and 13 Jbeta primers. Some clones are missing from TCRdb's copy, which holds only in-frame ones; the method was immunoSEQ multiplex PCR. This sample has 65,000 to 95,000 clones, with around three quarters found just once. Sequenced material: PBMCs. The receptors here all came from a young man in good health and CMV-seronegative.

The chain recombines TRBV28 with TRBJ2-5, with 12 bases matching TRBD1. Looked up from germline, CDR1 is MDHEN and CDR2 is SYDVKM. The CDR3 spans 17 residues. V trimming: 8 bases; J trimming: 9 bases; junction bases outside the gene matches: 19. CDR3 bases: TGTGCCAGCTCCGGGACAGGGGGCCTTCATCCCCCAATGGCCCAGTACTTC. Translating gives CASSGTGGLHPPMAQYF.

This clone showed up just a few times. The chain links TRBV11-2 to TRBJ2-7; 9 nucleotides line up with TRBD2. The V gene end was trimmed by 3 bases and the J gene end by 2 bases; junction bases not matched to a gene: 2. CDR1 is SGHAT and CDR2 is FQNNGV in the germline V gene. The CDR3 covers 14 residues. CDR3: CASSFGGRAYEQYF. In DNA, the CDR3 is TGTGCCAGCAGCTTCGGCGGGAGGGCCTACGAGCAGTACTTC.

The table lists this clone with a count of one. This chain links TRBV4-1 with TRBJ2-2; D ambiguous. There are 15 residues in the CDR3. V shed 1 base and J shed 0 bases, with 6 bases lying between them. Per the germline V gene, CDR1 is MGHRA and CDR2 is YSYEKL. The CDR3 coding sequence is TGCGCCAGCAGCCAAGTCTACCCGAACACCGGGGAGCTGTTTTTT. Translating it yields CASSQVYPNTGELFF.

This clone was counted a single time. This chain connects TRBV11-2 to TRBJ1-4; D unresolved. Trimming took off 3 bases at V and 4 bases at J, with 9 bases between the two ends. The germline V gene encodes CDR1 SGHAT and CDR2 FQNNGV. CDR3 size: 14 residues. CDR3 in DNA: TGTGCCAGCAGCTTGCGGGGAGATAATGAAAAACTGTTTTTT. Amino acids: CASSLRGDNEKLFF.

On this clone: Other DNA sequences in the same sample also yield this CDR3. V gene TRBV6-4 combines with J gene TRBJ2-3; 12 bases fit TRBD2. V shed 3 bases and J 3 bases; nucleotides not matched to a gene: 1. The CDR3 covers 15 residues. Germline V gene lookup returns CDR1 MRHNA and CDR2 SNTAGT. The CDR3 is CASSETSGGTDTQYF. Written as DNA, the CDR3 is TGTGCCAGCAGTGAAACTAGCGGGGGGACAGATACGCAGTATTTT.

The chain is built from TRBV12-5 and TRBJ2-2; D is undetermined. Germline V gene sequence: CDR1 LGHNT, CDR2 FRNRAP. The CDR3 has 11 residues. Trimming removed 7 bases from V and 8 bases from J, with 8 bases in between. As DNA, the CDR3 is TGTGCTAGTGCCCTTTCGGGGGAGCTGTTTTTT. This translates into CASALSGELFF.

The V and J genes are TRBV6-4 and TRBJ2-7; 9 bases fit TRBD1. CDR1 and CDR2 from the germline V gene are MRHNA and SNTAGT. V shed 4 bases, J shed 3 bases, and the junction held 13 bases outside the gene matches. The CDR3 loop spans 17 amino acids. CDR3 residues: CASSVPQRVGQGYEQYF. CDR3 DNA: TGTGCCAGCAGTGTACCGCAACGAGTGGGACAGGGCTACGAGCAGTACTTC.

This chain uses TRBV7-2 with TRBJ2-1, with D tentatively TRBD1 (6 bases). V dropped 4 bases and J dropped 8 bases, with 15 bases sitting between them. CDR1 is SGHTA and CDR2 is FQGNSA in the germline V gene. The CDR3 is 14 residues long. CDR3 in amino acids: CASSSRYRVHEQFF. DNA of the CDR3: TGTGCCAGCAGCTCCCGATACAGGGTGCATGAGCAGTTCTTC.

The rearrangement links TRBV6-6 to TRBJ1-3; 9 bases align to TRBD1. CDR1 and CDR2 from the germline V gene are MNHNY and SVGAGI (reference sequence). The CDR3 spans 16 residues. The trim removed 5 bases at V and 3 bases at J, leaving 8 bases unmatched. The CDR3 DNA follows: TGTGCCAGCAGTACTCGGGACAGGGTGGATGGAAACACCATATATTTT. Translating gives CASSTRDRVDGNTIYF.

A single count supports this clone. This chain connects TRBV2 to TRBJ2-7, with TRBD2 matching over 16 bases. The trim removed 4 bases at V and 7 bases at J, leaving 4 bases unmatched. The CDR3 is 15 residues long. CDR1 is SNHLY and CDR2 is FYNNEI in the germline V gene. CDR3 bases: TGTGCCAGCAGTGTGGGACTAGCGGGAGGGGGTGAGCAGTACTTC. It specifies CASSVGLAGGGEQYF.

This chain joins TRBV19 and TRBJ1-5, with 7 bases matching TRBD1. With V trimmed by 6 bases and J by 1 base, 9 bases remained unmatched. Germline CDR1 and CDR2: LNHDA and SQIVND (reference sequence). The CDR3 contains 16 residues. The CDR3 DNA reads as TGTGCCAGTAGCCCAGGGGGAGGAATAAGCAATCAGCCCCAGCATTTT. Protein: CASSPGGGISNQPQHF.

This clone was seen only a few times. V and J are TRBV11-2 and TRBJ2-1; no clear D gene. This CDR3 region has 13 residues. Germline CDR1 reads SGHAT; CDR2 reads FQNNGV. V lost 2 bases, J lost 5 bases, and 7 bases lay in between. CDR3 region: CASSLLTDNEQFF. The CDR3 coding sequence is TGTGCCAGCAGCTTACTCACGGACAATGAGCAGTTCTTC.

Notes on this clone: Relative to the germline gene, one junction end is altered; a read error may explain this. Additional DNA sequences in this sample encode the identical CDR3. Here the CDR3 DNA reads TGTGCCACCAGCAGAGTGGGAGGACGACGTAATGAAAAACTGTTCTTT. Its translation: CATSRVGGRRNEKLFF. The chain has TRBV15 and TRBJ1-4; no definite D call. Germline V gene lookup returns CDR1 LNHNV and CDR2 YYDKDF (reference sequence). The CDR3 totals 16 residues.

The rearrangement joins TRBV7-8 to TRBJ2-7; 9 bases line up with TRBD1. The CDR3 is 14 amino acids. Germline CDR1 and CDR2: SGHVS and FQNEAQ. The trim removed 5 bases at V and 6 bases at J, leaving 8 bases unmatched. CDR3 sequence reads: CASSQRQGGGEQYF. The DNA of the CDR3 is TGTGCCAGCAGCCAAAGACAGGGGGGAGGCGAGCAGTACTTC.

The rearrangement uses TRBV6-6 and TRBJ2-1; TRBD2 agrees at 7 bases. With 7 bases clipped from V and 9 bases from J, the junction kept 12 bases outside the gene matches. The CDR3 has 14 residues. Per the germline V gene, CDR1 is MNHNY and CDR2 is SVGAGI (reference sequence). CDR3 in DNA: TGTGCCAGCACGGGCGGGGGACGGGGTAGTGAGCAGTTCTTC. This codes for CASTGGGRGSEQFF.

This clone was seen only once. This rearrangement joins TRBV19 to TRBJ1-1; D gene uncertain. Germline V gene lookup returns CDR1 LNHDA and CDR2 SQIVND (reference sequence). The CDR3 is made up of 15 amino acids. V lost 1 base and J 4 bases, leaving 13 bases between the germline ends. Here the CDR3 reads CASSIGGGVGTEAFF. The DNA for the CDR3 is TGTGCCAGTAGTATAGGGGGAGGAGTGGGCACTGAAGCTTTCTTT. Full variable domain (missing parts from reference TRBV19 and TRBJ1-1): DGGITQSPKYLFRKEGQNVTLSCEQNLNHDAMYWYRQDPGQGLRLIYYSQIVNDFQKGDIAEGYSVSREKKESFPLTVTSAQKNPTAFYLCASSIGGGVGTEAFFGQGTRLTVV.

Comment on this clone: At the DNA level, this CDR3 is encoded by other sequences in the same sample as well. The chain couples TRBV30 to TRBJ2-1; TRBD2 aligns across 8 bases. This CDR3 region has 15 residues. Looked up from germline, CDR1 is GTSNPN and CDR2 is SVGIG (reference sequence). The V and J ends lost 3 bases and 9 bases, in that order; junction bases with no gene match: 13. The CDR3 loop reads CAWRTAGEVRVEQFF. The CDR3 bases are TGTGCCTGGAGGACAGCGGGAGAAGTTCGGGTTGAGCAGTTCTTC. The full variable domain, rest sourced from reference TRBV30 and TRBJ2-1, is SQTIHQWPATLVQPVGSPLSLECTVEGTSNPNLYWYRQAAGRGLQLLFYSVGIGQISSEVPQNLSASRPQDRQFILSSKKLLLSDSGFYLCAWRTAGEVRVEQFFGPGTRLTVL.

The V gene is TRBV18, the J gene TRBJ2-7; tentative D call: TRBD2 (5 bases). CDR1 KGHSH and CDR2 LQKENI come from the germline V gene. The ends were cut back, 4 bases at V and 6 bases at J, with 10 bases in the middle. CDR3 length: 12 residues. CDR3 sequence reads: CASSLSRGEQYF. CDR3 DNA sequence: TGTGCCAGCTCACTTTCACGGGGCGAGCAGTACTTC.

This clone was seen only a few times. CDR3 sequence (DNA): TGTGCCAGCAGCCTAACGACTAGCGGGAGGGACGAGCAGTACTTC. It is translated as CASSLTTSGRDEQYF. The gene calls are TRBV5-6 and TRBJ2-7, with 14 bases identical to TRBD2. The germline CDR1 and CDR2 sequences are SGHDT and YYEEEE. The CDR3 has 15 amino acids. V was clipped by 4 bases and J by 5 bases; unmatched bases: 5.

Here the CDR3 DNA reads TGTGCCAGCACGAAGACACCTGCCTTCCCCTACGAGCAGTACTTC. Its translation: CASTKTPAFPYEQYF. This rearrangement joins TRBV28 to TRBJ2-7; the D is unclear. The germline gives CDR1 MDHEN, CDR2 SYDVKM. The CDR3 is 15 amino acids. Trimming took off 7 bases at V and 2 bases at J, with 18 bases between the two ends.